Following are 19 T cell receptor beta chains from one sample sequenced in a study of T cells in Graves' hyperthyroidism and ophthalmopathy. Researchers amplified the TCR beta CDR3 regions from RNA transcripts. The primer set for the first-round RT-PCR of the TCR CDR3 was HTBI. TCRdb used MiXCR to reprocess the multiplex PCR reads, holding one entry per CDR3 protein. In the table there are a few hundred thousand distinct CDR3 sequences, 14% of which are singletons. Sequenced material: blood. The receptors were sampled from a woman in her 30s with Graves' ophthalmopathy.

The rearrangement joins TRBV9 to TRBJ2-3, with 8 bases identical to TRBD2. CDR1 and CDR2 (germline): SGDLS, YYNGEE. CDR3 length: 16 amino acids. The V and J ends lost 3 bases and 1 base, in that order; junction bases with no gene match: 7. CDR3 nucleotide sequence: TGTGCCAGCAGCGCCGGACTAGCTTCTCGCACAGATACGCAGTATTTT. It encodes CASSAGLASRTDTQYF.

The chain couples TRBV20-1 to TRBJ2-3; D possibly uses TRBD1 or TRBD2 (6 bases each). The CDR3 loop spans 15 amino acids. The ends were cut back, 0 bases at V and 5 bases at J, with 15 bases in the middle. CDR1 is DFQATT, CDR2 SNEGSKA, per germline (reference sequence). This CDR3 reads CSARDVRGDIDTQYF. CDR3 nucleotides: TGCAGTGCTAGAGATGTTAGGGGGGATATAGATACGCAGTATTTT.

This chain joins TRBV10-3 and TRBJ1-5; D gene uncertain. The germline gives CDR1 ENHRY, CDR2 SYGVKD. CDR3 length: 14 residues. V dropped 3 bases and J dropped 2 bases, with 8 bases sitting between them. DNA for the CDR3: TGTGCCATCAGTGAATTTCTAGGCAATCAGCCCCAGCATTTT. It codes for CAISEFLGNQPQHF.

The chain links TRBV3-1 to TRBJ2-2; the D gene is possibly TRBD2 (6 bases). The CDR3 extends over 17 amino acids. Germline V CDR1 and CDR2: LGHDT, YNNKEL (reference sequence). Trimming took off 1 base at V and 2 bases at J, with 14 bases between the two ends. The CDR3 DNA follows: TGTGCCAGCAGCCAAGTACGGGGACTCGGAAACACCGGGGAGCTGTTTTTT. This encodes CASSQVRGLGNTGELFF.

This clonotype was seen at least ten times. The chain uses TRBV5-1 and TRBJ2-2; D call uncertain. CDR1 SGHRS and CDR2 YFSETQ come from the germline V gene. Trimming took 1 base from V and 0 from J, leaving 10 bases between them. The CDR3 contains 16 residues. CDR3 protein: CASSLRRGSNTGELFF. CDR3 nucleotides: TGCGCCAGCAGCTTGCGGAGAGGTTCGAACACCGGGGAGCTGTTTTTT.

This clonotype has only a few counts. The J gene is TRBJ2-7, the V gene TRBV20-1; TRBD1 matches 9 bases. The length of the CDR3 is 15 residues. V lost 5 bases and J lost 3; bases outside the gene matches: 11. Germline assignment: CDR1 DFQATT and CDR2 SNEGSKA (reference sequence). The CDR3 loop is CSAVRPGTGRYEQYF. The CDR3 DNA sequence: TGCAGTGCTGTACGACCCGGGACAGGGCGCTACGAGCAGTACTTC.

This clonotype was found many times. The chain recombines TRBV30 with TRBJ1-4; 7 bases fit TRBD1. V shed 5 bases, J shed 7 bases, and the junction held 7 bases outside the gene matches. The CDR3 is 13 residues long. From germline, CDR1 is GTSNPN and CDR2 SVGIG (reference sequence). The CDR3 loop reads CAWATGVGEKLFF. In DNA form, the CDR3 reads TGTGCCTGGGCTACAGGGGTGGGTGAAAAACTGTTTTTT.

In its sample, this clonotype was seen a few times. Just one base apart from a much larger clone, this may be a read error. This CDR3 fails to terminate in the conserved phenylalanine or tryptophan, so it likely reflects a read error. The chain combines TRBV2 with TRBJ2-7, with D unresolved. The V end was cut by 3 bases, the J end by 5 bases, with 14 bases between. The germline CDR1 and CDR2 sequences are SNHLY and FYNNEI. The CDR3 has 14 amino acids. The CDR3 is CASSDSELTDEQYL. The DNA for the CDR3 is TGTGCCAGCAGTGACAGTGAATTAACAGACGAGCAGTACCTC.

This clonotype was counted at least ten times. The chain is built from TRBV6-1 and TRBJ2-2; D perhaps matches TRBD2 (6 bases). CDR1 is MNHNS and CDR2 is SASEGT in the germline V gene. The CDR3 loop spans 14 amino acids. V lost 6 bases and J 1 base, leaving 9 bases between the germline ends. CDR3 sequence reads: CASRRGKNTGELFF. CDR3 bases: TGTGCCAGCAGACGGGGGAAGAACACCGGGGAGCTGTTTTTT.

Ten or more counts support this clonotype. The chain has TRBV11-3 and TRBJ2-1, with TRBD2 matching 8 bases. The germline V gene encodes CDR1 SGHNT and CDR2 YENEEA. The CDR3 is made up of 14 amino acids. V lost 5 bases to trimming and J lost 7 bases; unmatched junction nucleotides: 7. CDR3 sequence (DNA): TGTGCCAGCAGCCCGTCTCGGGGGGGGAATGAGCAGTTCTTC. Translated: CASSPSRGGNEQFF.

Comments on this clonotype: A clone one base away is much larger, so this may be a read error. The chain couples TRBV7-3 to TRBJ1-2; D gene uncertain. This CDR3 region has 14 residues. Germline CDR1 is SGHTA and CDR2 is FQGTGA. V was cut by 1 base and J by 8 bases, with 14 bases left in between. CDR3 sequence: CASSLNWRGEGYTF. In DNA, the CDR3 is TGTGCCAGCAGCTTAAATTGGCGGGGTGAGGGCTACACCTTC.

At least ten counts were recorded for this clonotype. V usage is TRBV28 and J usage is TRBJ1-4; D gene uncertain. Trimming removed 4 bases at V and 8 bases at J, with 14 bases between. Germline CDR1 and CDR2: MDHEN and SYDVKM. The CDR3 loop spans 14 amino acids. DNA of the CDR3: TGTGCCAGCAGTTCCCTTATGTCCGGGGAAAAACTGTTTTTT. Translation: CASSSLMSGEKLFF.

This clonotype has only a few counts. The rearrangement links TRBV19 to TRBJ1-5; D perhaps matches TRBD1 (5 bases). Germline V CDR1 and CDR2: LNHDA, SQIVND (reference sequence). Trimming removed 5 bases from V and 2 bases from J, with 13 bases in between. This CDR3 is 15 amino acids long. The CDR3 nucleotides read TGTGCCAGTAGTCCGGGACCCATAGGCAATCAGCCCCAGCATTTT. Translated: CASSPGPIGNQPQHF.

The chain carries TRBV7-2 and TRBJ2-6, with 8 bases fitting TRBD2. In germline, CDR1 is SGHTA, CDR2 FQGNSA. This CDR3 spans 21 amino acids. The J segment lost 0 bases and the V segment lost 1 base, leaving 14 bases of the junction unmatched. The CDR3 DNA is TGTGCCAGCAGCTTAGAGATTAGGGCTCGGCGGGGGGCCTCTGGGGCCAACGTCCTGACTTTC. Translating gives CASSLEIRARRGASGANVLTF. Full variable domain (remainder filled in from reference TRBV7-2 and TRBJ2-6): GAGVSQSPSNKVTEKGKDVELRCDPISGHTALYWYRQSLGQGLEFLIYFQGNSAPDKSGLPSDRFSAERTGGSVSTLTIQRTQQEDSAVYLCASSLEIRARRGASGANVLTFGAGSRLTVL.

About this clonotype itself: This clone may be a read error of a much larger clone one base away. The genes are TRBV28 and TRBJ1-4; D gene uncertain. Germline CDR1 and CDR2: MDHEN and SYDVKM. This CDR3 contains 13 residues. CDR3 protein: CVSSRTYNEKLFF. CDR3 in DNA: TGTGTCAGCAGCCGGACTTATAATGAAAAACTGTTTTTT.

Ten or more counts support this clonotype. The chain joins TRBV5-6 to TRBJ2-5, with a possible D match to TRBD1 (6 bases). The CDR3 spans 15 residues. Germline CDR1 and CDR2: SGHDT and YYEEEE. Trimming pared 2 bases from V and 5 bases from J, leaving 16 bases between. CDR3 sequence reads: CASSFSQGRMETQYF. In DNA, the CDR3 is TGTGCCAGCAGCTTCTCCCAGGGGCGGATGGAGACCCAGTACTTC.

The count of this clonotype is one. The CDR3 region has the DNA TGCAGTGCGGGGGGCTCTAGCGGGGCGTTCAATGAGCAGTTCTTC. This sequence encodes CSAGGSSGAFNEQFF. V and J are TRBV20-1 and TRBJ2-1, with TRBD2 identical over 9 bases. The junction had 12 bases not matched to a gene; V was cut back by 6 bases and J by 6 bases. Germline V lookup: CDR1 DFQATT, CDR2 SNEGSKA (reference sequence). The CDR3 sequence is 15 residues long.

The V gene is TRBV6-1, the J gene TRBJ1-6; the D gene is possibly TRBD1 (5 bases). CDR1 is MNHNS and CDR2 is SASEGT in the germline V gene. CDR3 size: 17 residues. Trimming removed 10 bases at V and 5 bases at J, with 24 bases between. This CDR3 is CATREEGLLINNSPLHF. The CDR3 nucleotides read TGTGCCACCAGGGAGGAAGGGCTTCTCATCAATAATTCACCCCTCCACTTT.

The chain couples TRBV3-1 to TRBJ2-7, with 14 bases lining up with TRBD2. The trim removed 4 bases at V and 5 bases at J, leaving 1 base unmatched. The CDR3 length is 14 residues. The germline CDR1 and CDR2 sequences are LGHDT and YNNKEL (reference sequence). CDR3 protein: CASSRLAGGNEQYF. Written as DNA, the CDR3 is TGTGCCAGCAGCCGACTAGCGGGAGGGAACGAGCAGTACTTC.